The clone carrying this T cell receptor beta chain occurred once. This sample was taken from a study of blood T cell repertoires in COVID-19. Study-wide context: Acute and convalescent COVID-19 specimens originated in the United States, Italy and Spain.

Method: immunoSEQ multiplex PCR; TCRdb's copy keeps in-frame clones and lacks some. The sample lists fewer than 250,000 clones, 86% seen once, with 1.5% to 2% in the top ten. Germline V gene lookup returns CDR1 SGHAT and CDR2 FQNNGV. The CDR3 consists of 18 residues. J was trimmed by 3 bases and V by 4 bases; bases with no gene match: 13. This sequence was found in a woman aged 55-70 years who had recovered from COVID-19. The sequenced material came from peripheral blood. V and J are TRBV11-2 and TRBJ1-4; TRBD1 matches 8 bases. CDR3 in DNA: TGTGCCAGCAGCTCCTGGACAGGGTGGGGGTCGCCTAATGAAAAACTGTTTTTT. It translates to CASSSWTGWGSPNEKLFF.